One and the same sample provided the 5 T cell receptor beta chains below, sequenced in a study of cytomegalovirus exposure and HLA in healthy donors. Produced via immunoSEQ multiplex PCR; TCRdb's table is partial and in-frame only. Found here are some 180,000 clones, about three quarters of them singletons; the top ten hold around 1.2%. Sequenced material: PBMCs. The receptors shown here come from a woman between 25 and 40 years old in good health and CMV-seronegative.

This clone was seen more than once but under ten times. DNA of the CDR3: TGTGCCAGCAGCTTAGGTTCGGCAGGGCGGCCTTTCTTT. Translating gives CASSLGSAGRPFF. J is TRBJ1-1 and V is TRBV7-9; possibly TRBD1 for D (5 bases). The CDR3 contains 13 residues. CDR1 and CDR2 from the germline V gene are SEHNR and FQNEAQ (reference sequence). Trimming shortened V by 1 base and J by 12 bases, and 15 bases separated the two germline ends.

The chain has TRBV5-4 and TRBJ2-2; 8 bases fit TRBD2. The CDR3 extends over 17 amino acids. Germline V gene data show CDR1 as SGHNT and CDR2 as YYREEE (reference sequence). Unmatched junction bases numbered 10, after V lost 0 bases and J lost 6 bases. The CDR3 DNA sequence: TGTGCCAGCAGCTTGGGGGCCGGGAGGGCCGTCTCCGGGGAGCTGTTTTTT. Protein: CASSLGAGRAVSGELFF.

The J gene is TRBJ2-3, the V gene TRBV5-1; possibly TRBD1 for D (6 bases). Between the trimmed V and J ends, which lost 7 bases and 0 bases, there was a span of 15 bases. Germline V gene sequence: CDR1 SGHRS, CDR2 YFSETQ. The CDR3 is 15 residues long. Written as DNA, the CDR3 is TGCGCCAGCCTAAAAGGACAGATTAGCACAGATACGCAGTATTTT. Translating gives CASLKGQISTDTQYF.

The chain uses TRBV6-1 and TRBJ1-5; D gene unclear. The V gene's germline CDR1 is MNHNS and CDR2 SASEGT. The V end lost 1 base, the J end lost 2 bases, and 18 bases lay between the germline ends. This CDR3 is built from 18 residues. The CDR3 coding sequence is TGTGCCAGCAGTGAAGTTGGAGGCCATCTCGGCGGCAATCAGCCCCAGCATTTT. Translating gives CASSEVGGHLGGNQPQHF.

V and J are TRBV6-1 and TRBJ2-3; 9 bases align to TRBD2. There are 14 residues in the CDR3. V shed 11 bases and J 2 bases; nucleotides not matched to a gene: 8. Germline assignment: CDR1 MNHNS and CDR2 SASEGT. The CDR3 spells CAGGLAYSTDTQYF. The CDR3, as DNA: TGTGCCGGCGGACTAGCGTATTCCACAGATACGCAGTATTTT.